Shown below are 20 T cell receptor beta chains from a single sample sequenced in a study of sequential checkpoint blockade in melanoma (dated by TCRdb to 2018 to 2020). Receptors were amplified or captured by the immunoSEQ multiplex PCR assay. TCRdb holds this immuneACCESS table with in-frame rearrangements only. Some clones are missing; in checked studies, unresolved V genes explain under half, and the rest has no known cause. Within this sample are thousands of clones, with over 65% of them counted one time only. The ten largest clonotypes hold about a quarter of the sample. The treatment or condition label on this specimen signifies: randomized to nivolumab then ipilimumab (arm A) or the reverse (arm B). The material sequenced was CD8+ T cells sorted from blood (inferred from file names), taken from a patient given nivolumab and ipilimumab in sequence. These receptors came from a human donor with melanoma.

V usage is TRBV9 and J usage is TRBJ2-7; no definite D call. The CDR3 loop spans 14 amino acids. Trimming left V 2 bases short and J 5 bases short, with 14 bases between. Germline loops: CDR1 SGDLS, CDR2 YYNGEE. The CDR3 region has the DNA TGTGCCAGCAGCGTTGAGAGACACAGCCACGAGCAGTACTTC. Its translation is CASSVERHSHEQYF.

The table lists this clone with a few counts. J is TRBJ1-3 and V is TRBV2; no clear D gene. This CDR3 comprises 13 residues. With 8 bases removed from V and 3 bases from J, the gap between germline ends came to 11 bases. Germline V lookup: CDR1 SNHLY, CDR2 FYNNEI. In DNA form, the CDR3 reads TGTGCCAGCGGAGGGTTATATGGAAACACCATATATTTT. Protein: CASGGLYGNTIYF.

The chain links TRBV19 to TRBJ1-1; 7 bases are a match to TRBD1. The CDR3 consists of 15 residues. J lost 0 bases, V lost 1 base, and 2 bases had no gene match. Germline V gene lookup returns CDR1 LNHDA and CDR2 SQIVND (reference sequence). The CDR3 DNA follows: TGTGCCAGTAGTATAGCGACAGGGTTGAACACTGAAGCTTTCTTT. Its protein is CASSIATGLNTEAFF.

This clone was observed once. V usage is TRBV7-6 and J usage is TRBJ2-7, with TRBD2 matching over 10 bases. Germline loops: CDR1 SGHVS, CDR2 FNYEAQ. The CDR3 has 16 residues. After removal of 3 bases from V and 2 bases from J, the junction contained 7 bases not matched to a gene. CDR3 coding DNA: TGTGCCAGCAGCTTGCTAGCGGGGGTGACTCCCTACGAGCAGTACTTC. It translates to CASSLLAGVTPYEQYF.

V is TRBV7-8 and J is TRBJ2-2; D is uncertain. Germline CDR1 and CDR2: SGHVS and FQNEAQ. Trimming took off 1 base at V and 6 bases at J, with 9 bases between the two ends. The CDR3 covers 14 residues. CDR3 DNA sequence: TGTGCCAGCAGCTTAGAACGAGTGGCCGGGGAGCTGTTTTTT. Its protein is CASSLERVAGELFF.

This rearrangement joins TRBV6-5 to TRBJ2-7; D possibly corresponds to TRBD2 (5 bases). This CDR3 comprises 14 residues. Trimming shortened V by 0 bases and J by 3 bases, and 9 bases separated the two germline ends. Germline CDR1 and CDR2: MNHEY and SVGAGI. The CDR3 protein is CASSYSASNYEQYF. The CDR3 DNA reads TGTGCCAGCAGTTACTCAGCTAGCAACTACGAGCAGTACTTC.

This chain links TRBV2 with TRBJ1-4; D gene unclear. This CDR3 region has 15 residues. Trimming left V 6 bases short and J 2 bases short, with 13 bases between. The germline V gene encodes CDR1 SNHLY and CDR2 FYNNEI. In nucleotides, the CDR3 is TGTGCCAGCAGGGAGACGGGGAGGACTAATGAAAAACTGTTTTTT. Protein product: CASRETGRTNEKLFF.

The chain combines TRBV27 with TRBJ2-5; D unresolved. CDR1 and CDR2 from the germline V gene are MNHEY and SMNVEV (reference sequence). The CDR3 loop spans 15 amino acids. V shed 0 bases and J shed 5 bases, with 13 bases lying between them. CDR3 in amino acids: CASSLSTLPRETQYF. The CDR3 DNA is TGTGCCAGCAGTTTATCTACCCTGCCCCGGGAGACCCAGTACTTC.

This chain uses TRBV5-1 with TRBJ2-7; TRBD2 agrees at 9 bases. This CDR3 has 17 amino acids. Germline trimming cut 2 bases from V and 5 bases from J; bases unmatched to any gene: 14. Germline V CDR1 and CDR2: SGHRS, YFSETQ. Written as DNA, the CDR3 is TGCGCCAGCAGCTTAAGTCCGGGACTAGCAATCGAGGACGAGCAGTACTTC. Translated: CASSLSPGLAIEDEQYF. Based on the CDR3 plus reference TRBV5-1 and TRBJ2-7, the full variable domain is KAGVTQTPRYLIKTRGQQVTLSCSPISGHRSVSWYQQTPGQGLQFLFEYFSETQRNKGNFPGRFSGRQFSNSRSEMNVSTLELGDSALYLCASSLSPGLAIEDEQYFGPGTRLTVT.

The CDR3 is CASNQGDLYNSPLHF. As DNA, the CDR3 is TGTGCCAGCAATCAGGGGGATCTATATAATTCACCCCTCCACTTT. This chain uses TRBV2 with TRBJ1-6; 7 bases match TRBD1. CDR3 size: 15 residues. Germline V gene sequence: CDR1 SNHLY, CDR2 FYNNEI. J gave up 4 bases and V 7 bases, and 7 bases lay outside the gene matches.

Here the CDR3 reads CASSEAGSGGFYEQYF. The CDR3, as DNA: TGTGCCAGCAGTGAAGCTGGTAGCGGGGGATTCTACGAGCAGTACTTC. The chain combines TRBV2 with TRBJ2-7; 9 bases match TRBD2. This CDR3 spans 16 amino acids. From germline, CDR1 is SNHLY and CDR2 FYNNEI. Unmatched junction bases numbered 6, after V lost 0 bases and J lost 3 bases. The entire variable domain, with the rest obtained from reference TRBV2 and TRBJ2-7, is as follows: EPEVTQTPSHQVTQMGQEVILRCVPISNHLYFYWYRQILGQKVEFLVSFYNNEISEKSEIFDDQFSVERPDGSNFTLKIRSTKLEDSAMYFCASSEAGSGGFYEQYFGPGTRLTVT.

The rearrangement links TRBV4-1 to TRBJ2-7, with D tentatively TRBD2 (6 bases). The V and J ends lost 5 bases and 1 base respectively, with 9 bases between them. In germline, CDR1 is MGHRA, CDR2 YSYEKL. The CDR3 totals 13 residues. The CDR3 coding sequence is TGCGCCAGCAGCGGAGGGCCATCCTACGAGCAGTACTTC. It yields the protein CASSGGPSYEQYF.

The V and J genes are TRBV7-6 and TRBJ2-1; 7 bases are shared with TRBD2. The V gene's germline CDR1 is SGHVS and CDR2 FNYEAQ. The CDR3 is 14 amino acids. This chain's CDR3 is CAAGGGGIYNEQFF. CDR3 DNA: TGTGCAGCCGGTGGGGGGGGGATCTACAATGAGCAGTTCTTC.

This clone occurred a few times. The CDR3, as DNA: TGTGCCAGCAGCGTGGGCGCAGCCTACAATGAGCAGTTCTTC. It yields the protein CASSVGAAYNEQFF. The chain employs TRBV9 and TRBJ2-1, with D unresolved. Germline V gene sequence: CDR1 SGDLS, CDR2 YYNGEE. This CDR3 comprises 14 residues. V was pared by 2 bases and J by 2 bases, with 8 bases between.

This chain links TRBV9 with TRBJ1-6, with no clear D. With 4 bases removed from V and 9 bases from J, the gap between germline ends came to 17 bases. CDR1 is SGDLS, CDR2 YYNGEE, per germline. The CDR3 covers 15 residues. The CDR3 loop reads CASSPEVLSSSPLHF. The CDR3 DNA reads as TGTGCCAGCAGCCCCGAGGTGCTGTCAAGTTCACCCCTCCACTTT.

The CDR3, as DNA: TGTGCCAGCAGCGTAGCTAGCGGGAGTTACGAGCAGTACTTC. This codes for CASSVASGSYEQYF. The V gene is TRBV9, the J gene TRBJ2-7, with 10 positions matching TRBD2. Trimming took 0 bases from V and 4 from J; bases not matched to a gene: 1. CDR1 is SGDLS, CDR2 YYNGEE, per germline. This CDR3 is 14 amino acids long.

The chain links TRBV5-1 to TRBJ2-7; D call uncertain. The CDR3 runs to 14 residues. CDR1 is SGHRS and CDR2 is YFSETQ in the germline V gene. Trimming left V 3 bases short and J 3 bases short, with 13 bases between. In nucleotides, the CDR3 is TGCGCCAGCAGCTATCACGAGAGGAACTACGAGCAGTACTTC. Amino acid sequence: CASSYHERNYEQYF.

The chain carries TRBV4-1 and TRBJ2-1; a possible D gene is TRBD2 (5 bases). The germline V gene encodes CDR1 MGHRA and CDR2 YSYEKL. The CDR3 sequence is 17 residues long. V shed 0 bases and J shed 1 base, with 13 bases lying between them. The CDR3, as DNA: TGCGCCAGCAGCCAAGATCACGGGGATGAGTCCTACAATGAGCAGTTCTTC. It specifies CASSQDHGDESYNEQFF.

CDR3 in amino acids: CASSPEQGWVYGYTF. Here the CDR3 DNA reads TGTGCCAGCAGCCCCGAACAGGGGTGGGTTTATGGCTACACCTTC. The rearrangement uses TRBV7-2 and TRBJ1-2, with 7 bases matching TRBD1. Trimming took 5 bases from V and 5 from J; bases not matched to a gene: 11. The germline CDR1 and CDR2 sequences are SGHTA and FQGNSA. There are 15 residues in the CDR3. Based on the CDR3 plus reference TRBV7-2 and TRBJ1-2, the full variable domain is GAGVSQSPSNKVTEKGKDVELRCDPISGHTALYWYRQSLGQGLEFLIYFQGNSAPDKSGLPSDRFSAERTGGSVSTLTIQRTQQEDSAVYLCASSPEQGWVYGYTFGSGTRLTVV.

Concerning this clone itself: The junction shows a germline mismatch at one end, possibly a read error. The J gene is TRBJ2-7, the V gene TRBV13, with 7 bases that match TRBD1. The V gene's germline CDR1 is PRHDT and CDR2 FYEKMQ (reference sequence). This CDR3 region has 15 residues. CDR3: CASSQEGTVSDEQYF. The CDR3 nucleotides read TGCGCCAGCAGCCAAGAGGGGACAGTATCCGACGAGCAGTACTTC.